The sequence of this T cell receptor (beta chain) was determined in a study of cytotoxic CD8 clonotypes in ibrutinib-treated CLL. Data came from immunoSEQ multiplex PCR; TCRdb stores just in-frame clones and leaves some out. The sample consists of 250,000 to 350,000 clones, around 77% of them appearing once. From germline, CDR1 is SQVTM and CDR2 ANQGSEA. The CDR3 spans 12 residues. V lost 5 bases and J lost 5, with 9 bases in between. The receptor's source is a human donor with chronic lymphocytic leukemia. The rearrangement uses TRBV29-1 and TRBJ2-2; weak D call: TRBD2 (5 bases). The sample was PBMCs, taken at disease progression, from a patient treated with ibrutinib. The CDR3 DNA sequence: TGCAGCGTTCACCCGGGAACCGGGGAGCTGTTTTTT. Translating gives CSVHPGTGELFF.